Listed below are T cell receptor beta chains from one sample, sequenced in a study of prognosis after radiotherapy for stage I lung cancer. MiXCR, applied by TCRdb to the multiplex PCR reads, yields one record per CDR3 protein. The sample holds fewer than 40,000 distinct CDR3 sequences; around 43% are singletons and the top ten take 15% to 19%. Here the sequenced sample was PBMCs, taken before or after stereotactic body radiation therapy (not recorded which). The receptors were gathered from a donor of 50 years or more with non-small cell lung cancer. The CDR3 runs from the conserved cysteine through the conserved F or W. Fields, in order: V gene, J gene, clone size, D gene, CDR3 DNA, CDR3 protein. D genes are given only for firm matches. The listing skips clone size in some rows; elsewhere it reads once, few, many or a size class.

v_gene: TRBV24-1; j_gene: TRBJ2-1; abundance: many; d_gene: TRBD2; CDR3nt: TGTGCCACCAGTTCCCCGGGACTAGAGGTTGAGCAGTTCTTC; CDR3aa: CATSSPGLEVEQFF
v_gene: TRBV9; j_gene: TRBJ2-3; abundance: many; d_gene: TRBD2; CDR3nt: TGTGCCAGCAGCATTGGGACTAGCGGGCGAGATACGCAGTATTTT; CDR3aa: CASSIGTSGRDTQYF
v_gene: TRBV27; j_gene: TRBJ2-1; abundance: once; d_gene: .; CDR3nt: TGTGCCAGCAGTTTGACCAACAATGAGCAGTTCTTC; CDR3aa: CASSLTNNEQFF
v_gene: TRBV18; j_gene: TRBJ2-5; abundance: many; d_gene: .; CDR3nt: TGTGCCAGCTCACGAGGGGGAAACCAAGAGACCCAGTACTTC; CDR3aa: CASSRGGNQETQYF
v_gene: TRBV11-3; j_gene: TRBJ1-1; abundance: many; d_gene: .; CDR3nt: TGTGCCAGCAGCTTAGGAGACGGGAGCCAGGGCGAAGCTTTCTTT; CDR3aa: CASSLGDGSQGEAFF
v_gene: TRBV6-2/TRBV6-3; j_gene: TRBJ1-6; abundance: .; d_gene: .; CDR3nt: TGTGCCAGAAGTGAGGAAGGTCCTCTCCACTTT; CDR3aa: CARSEEGPLHF
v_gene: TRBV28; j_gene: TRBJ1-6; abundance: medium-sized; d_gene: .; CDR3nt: TGTGCCAGCAGTGTACCGGGACGGGATAATTCACCCCTCCACTTT; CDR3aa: CASSVPGRDNSPLHF
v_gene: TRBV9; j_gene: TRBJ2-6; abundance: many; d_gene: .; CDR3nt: TGTGCCAGCAGCGTAGGCGTCAGGGGTGCTGGGGCCAACGTCCTGACTTTC; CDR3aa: CASSVGVRGAGANVLTF
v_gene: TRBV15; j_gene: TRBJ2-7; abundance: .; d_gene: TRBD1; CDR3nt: TGTGCCACCAGCAGAGACGCGACAGGGCTGCACGAGCAGTACTTC; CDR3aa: CATSRDATGLHEQYF
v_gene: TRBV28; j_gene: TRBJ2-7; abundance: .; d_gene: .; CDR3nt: TGTGCCAGCAGTTTGAAGGCAGGGTGGGAGCATTACTTC; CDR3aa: CASSLKAGWEHYF
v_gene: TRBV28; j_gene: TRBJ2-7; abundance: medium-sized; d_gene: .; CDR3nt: TGTGCCAGCAGCCCTTTTTCCTCCTACGAGCAGTACTTC; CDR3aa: CASSPFSSYEQYF
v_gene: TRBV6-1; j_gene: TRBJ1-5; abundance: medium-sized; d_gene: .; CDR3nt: TGTGCCAGCACCGAACCGGGCAGCCGCAATCAGCCCCAGCATTTT; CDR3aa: CASTEPGSRNQPQHF
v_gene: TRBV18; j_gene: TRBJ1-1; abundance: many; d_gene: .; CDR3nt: TGTGCCAGCTCACCGGTCCCCTCGAACACTGAAGCTTTCTTT; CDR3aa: CASSPVPSNTEAFF
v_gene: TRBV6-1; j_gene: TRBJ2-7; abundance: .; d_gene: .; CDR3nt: TGTGCCAGCAACCCCCAAGCTACATCCTACGAGCAGTACTTC; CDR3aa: CASNPQATSYEQYF
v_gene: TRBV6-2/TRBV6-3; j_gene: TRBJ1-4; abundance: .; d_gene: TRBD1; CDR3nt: TGTGCCAGCAGTCACCGGACAGGGTACATACTGTTTTTT; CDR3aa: CASSHRTGYILFF
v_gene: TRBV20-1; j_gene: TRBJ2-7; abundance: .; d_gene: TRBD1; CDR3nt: TGCAGTGCTACCGACAGGGGGCACTACGAGCAGTACTTC; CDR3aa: CSATDRGHYEQYF
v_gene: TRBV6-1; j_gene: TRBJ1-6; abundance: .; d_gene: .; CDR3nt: TGTGCCAGCAGCTTGGAACATAATTCACCCCTCCACTTT; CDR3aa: CASSLEHNSPLHF
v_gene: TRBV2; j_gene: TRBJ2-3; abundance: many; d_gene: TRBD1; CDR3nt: TGTGCCAGCAGTGGCGGGACAGGGAAGGTAGATACGCAGTATTTT; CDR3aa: CASSGGTGKVDTQYF
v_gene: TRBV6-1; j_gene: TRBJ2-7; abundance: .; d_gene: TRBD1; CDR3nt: TGTGCCATCAGGTATTGGGACAGTTCCTACGAGCATTACTTC; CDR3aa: CAIRYWDSSYEHYF
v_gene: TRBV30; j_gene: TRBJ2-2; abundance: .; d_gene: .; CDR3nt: TGTGCCTGGAGTGTCCCAGGGGCGATGTCCGGGGAGCTGTTTTTT; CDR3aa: CAWSVPGAMSGELFF
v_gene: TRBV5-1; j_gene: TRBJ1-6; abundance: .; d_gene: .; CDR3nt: TGCGCCAGCAGCTTGGGAAGGGTTTCCTATAATTCACCCCTCCACTTT; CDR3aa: CASSLGRVSYNSPLHF
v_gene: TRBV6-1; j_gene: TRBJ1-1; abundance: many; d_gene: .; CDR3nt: TGTGCCAGCGCCATGGGCGACGAGAGGACTGAAGCTTTCTTT; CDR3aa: CASAMGDERTEAFF
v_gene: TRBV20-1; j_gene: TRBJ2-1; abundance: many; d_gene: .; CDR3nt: TGCAGTGCTAGAGTTAGGGGTCCCTCCTACAATGAGCAGTTCTTC; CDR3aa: CSARVRGPSYNEQFF
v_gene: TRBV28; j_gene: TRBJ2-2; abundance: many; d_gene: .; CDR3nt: TGTGCCAGCAGTTTAGTGTTGGCGGTCGCGAACACCGGGGAGCTGTTTTTT; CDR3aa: CASSLVLAVANTGELFF
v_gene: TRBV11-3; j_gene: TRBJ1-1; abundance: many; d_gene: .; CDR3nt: TGTGCCAGCAGCTTGACAGTTAACACTGAAGCTTTCTTT; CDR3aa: CASSLTVNTEAFF
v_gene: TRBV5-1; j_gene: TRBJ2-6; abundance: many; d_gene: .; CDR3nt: TGCGCCAGCAGCTGGGGTATACGCTCTGGAGCCAACGTCCTGACTTTC; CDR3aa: CASSWGIRSGANVLTF
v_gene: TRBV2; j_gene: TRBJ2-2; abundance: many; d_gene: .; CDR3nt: TGTGCCAGCAGTGACAGTCAGGGAAGGGCCACCGGGGAGCTGTTTTTT; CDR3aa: CASSDSQGRATGELFF
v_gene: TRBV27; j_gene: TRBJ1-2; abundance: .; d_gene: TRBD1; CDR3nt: TGTGCCAGCATTTCCGACAGGGAGGTTGTCTACACCTTC; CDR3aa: CASISDREVVYTF
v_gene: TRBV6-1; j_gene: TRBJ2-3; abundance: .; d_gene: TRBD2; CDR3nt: TGTGCCAGCAGTGGACCTAGCGGTTTGAATACGCAGTATTTT; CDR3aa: CASSGPSGLNTQYF
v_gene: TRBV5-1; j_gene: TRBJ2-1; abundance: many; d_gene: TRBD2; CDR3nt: TGCGCCAGCACCTTGGCGGGAGTGTTTCATGAGCAGTTCTTC; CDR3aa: CASTLAGVFHEQFF
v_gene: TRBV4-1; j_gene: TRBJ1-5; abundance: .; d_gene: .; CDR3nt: TGCGCCAGCAGCCAAGGGGGAGTATTAGGGGGGGTAGGCAATCAGCCCCAGCATTTT; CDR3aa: CASSQGGVLGGVGNQPQHF
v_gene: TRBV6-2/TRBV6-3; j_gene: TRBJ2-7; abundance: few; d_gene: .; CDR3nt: TGTGCCAGCGGCGAAATAGTGAGTCGGGCGGTCTACGAGCAGTACTTC; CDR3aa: CASGEIVSRAVYEQYF
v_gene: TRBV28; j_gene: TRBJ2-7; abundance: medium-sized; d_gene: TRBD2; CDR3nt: TGTGCCAGCAGGAAAAGCGGGGGGACTCCCTACGAGCAGTACTTC; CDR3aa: CASRKSGGTPYEQYF
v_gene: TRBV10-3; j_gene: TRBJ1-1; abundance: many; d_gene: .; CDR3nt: TGTGCCATCAGTGGAGGATCTGAGGCTTTCTTT; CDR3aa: CAISGGSEAFF
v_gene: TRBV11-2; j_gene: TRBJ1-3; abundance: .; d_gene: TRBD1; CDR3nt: TGTGCCAGCAGTCCATTGGGACAGGCGACTGGCACCTTATATTTT; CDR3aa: CASSPLGQATGTLYF
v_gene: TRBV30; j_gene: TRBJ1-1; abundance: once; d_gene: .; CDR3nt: TGTGCCTGGAGTGTAGGGGGGAGCACTGAAGCTTTCTTT; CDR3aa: CAWSVGGSTEAFF
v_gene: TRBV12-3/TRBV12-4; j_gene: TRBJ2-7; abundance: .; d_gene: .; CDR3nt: TGTACCAGTAGTTTTGGGCAGTCCTACGAGCAGTACTTC; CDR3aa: CTSSFGQSYEQYF
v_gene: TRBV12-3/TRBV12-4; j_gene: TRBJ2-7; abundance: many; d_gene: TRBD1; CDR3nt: TGTGCCAGCAGTTCAACACAGGGGGCAGGCTACGAGCAGTACTTC; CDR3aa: CASSSTQGAGYEQYF
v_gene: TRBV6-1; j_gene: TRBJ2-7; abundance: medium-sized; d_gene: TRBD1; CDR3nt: TGTGCCAGCAGTGAAGGGGACAGAGCCTACGAGCAGTACTTC; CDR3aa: CASSEGDRAYEQYF
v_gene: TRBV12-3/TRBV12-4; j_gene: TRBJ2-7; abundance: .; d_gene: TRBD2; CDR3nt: TGTGCCAGCAGCAGTGGACTAGCGTCCGTCTCCTACGAGCAGTACTTC; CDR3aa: CASSSGLASVSYEQYF
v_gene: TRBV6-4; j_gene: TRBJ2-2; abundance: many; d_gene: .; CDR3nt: TGTGCCAGCAGTGAGACGAACACCGGGGAGCTGTTTTTT; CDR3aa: CASSETNTGELFF
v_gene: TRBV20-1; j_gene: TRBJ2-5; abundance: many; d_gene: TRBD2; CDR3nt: TGCAGTGCCCCATCACTAGCGGGTCTACAAGAGACCCAGTACTTC; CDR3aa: CSAPSLAGLQETQYF
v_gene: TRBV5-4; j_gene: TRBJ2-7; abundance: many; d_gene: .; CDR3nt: TGTGCCAGCAGCGGAATGGGCCGGAGAAACTACGAGCAGTACTTC; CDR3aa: CASSGMGRRNYEQYF